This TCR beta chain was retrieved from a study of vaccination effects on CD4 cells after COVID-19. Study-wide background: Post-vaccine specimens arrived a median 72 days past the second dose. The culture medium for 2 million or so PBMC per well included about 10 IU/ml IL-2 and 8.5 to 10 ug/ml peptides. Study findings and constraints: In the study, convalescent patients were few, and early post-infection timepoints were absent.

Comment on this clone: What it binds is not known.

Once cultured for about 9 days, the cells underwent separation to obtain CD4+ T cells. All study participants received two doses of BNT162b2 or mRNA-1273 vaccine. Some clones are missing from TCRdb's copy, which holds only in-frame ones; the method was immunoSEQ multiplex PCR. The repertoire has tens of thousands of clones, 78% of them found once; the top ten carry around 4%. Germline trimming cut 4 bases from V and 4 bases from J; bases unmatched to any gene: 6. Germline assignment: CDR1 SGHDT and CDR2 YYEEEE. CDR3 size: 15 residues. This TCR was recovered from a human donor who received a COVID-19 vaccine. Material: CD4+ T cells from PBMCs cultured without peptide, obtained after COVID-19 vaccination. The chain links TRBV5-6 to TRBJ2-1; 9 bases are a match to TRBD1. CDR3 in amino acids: CASSEETGGYNEQFF. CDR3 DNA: TGTGCCAGCAGCGAGGAGACAGGGGGGTACAATGAGCAGTTCTTC.